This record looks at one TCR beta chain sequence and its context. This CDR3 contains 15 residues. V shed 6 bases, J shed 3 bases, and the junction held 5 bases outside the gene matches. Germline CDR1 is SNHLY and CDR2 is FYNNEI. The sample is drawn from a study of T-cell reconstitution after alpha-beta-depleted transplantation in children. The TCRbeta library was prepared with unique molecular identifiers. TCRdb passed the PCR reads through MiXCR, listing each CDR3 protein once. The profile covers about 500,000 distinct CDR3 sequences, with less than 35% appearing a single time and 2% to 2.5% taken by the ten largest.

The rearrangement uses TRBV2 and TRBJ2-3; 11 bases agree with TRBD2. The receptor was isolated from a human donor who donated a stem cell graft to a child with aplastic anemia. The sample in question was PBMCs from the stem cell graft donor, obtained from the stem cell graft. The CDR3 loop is CASRPASGRTDTQYF. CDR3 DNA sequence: TGTGCCAGCAGGCCCGCTAGCGGGAGGACAGATACGCAGTATTTT.